These 23 T cell receptor beta chains share one sample of origin, sequenced in a study of T cells after yellow fever vaccination. MiXCR, applied by TCRdb to the 5' RACE reads, yields one record per CDR3 protein. The table lists about 400,000 distinct CDR3 sequences, roughly 6.2% of them singletons. This specimen was PBMCs, taken 5 days after the yellow fever booster vaccination. These receptors all come from a man aged 25-40 years who received the YFV17D yellow fever vaccine.

This clonotype was seen a handful of times. The CDR3 loop is CASSIVSGGTEAFF. As DNA, the CDR3 is TGTGCCAGTAGTATAGTTTCAGGGGGCACTGAAGCTTTCTTT. The chain recombines TRBV19 with TRBJ1-1; TRBD1 matches at 7 bases. Germline trimming cut 1 base from V and 4 bases from J; bases unmatched to any gene: 3. CDR3 length: 14 residues. CDR1 and CDR2 from the germline V gene are LNHDA and SQIVND (reference sequence).

The chain carries TRBV2 and TRBJ2-1; D gene ambiguous. The CDR3 sequence is 12 residues long. Trimming pared 6 bases from V and 7 bases from J, leaving 10 bases between. The V gene's germline CDR1 is SNHLY and CDR2 FYNNEI. The CDR3 loop reads CASRATSNEQFF. The CDR3 bases are TGTGCCAGCAGGGCCACTTCAAATGAGCAGTTCTTC.

The J gene is TRBJ2-3, the V gene TRBV20-1; 8 nucleotides line up with TRBD2. CDR3 length equals 14 residues. CDR1 is DFQATT, CDR2 SNEGSKA, per germline (reference sequence). The V gene end was trimmed by 3 bases and the J gene end by 5 bases; junction bases not matched to a gene: 7. CDR3 nucleotides: TGCAGTGCTAGTCGGGCGGGAGGTGTAGATACGCAGTATTTT. Its protein product is CSASRAGGVDTQYF.

The chain has TRBV5-8 and TRBJ1-5; D is perhaps TRBD1 (5 bases). CDR3 size: 14 residues. Trimming cost V 4 bases and J 7 bases, with 15 bases left between them. In germline, CDR1 is SGHTS, CDR2 YDEGEE. The DNA of the CDR3 is TGTGCCAGCAGCAGTAGGGGTATTAGGCAGCCCCAGCATTTT. Translation: CASSSRGIRQPQHF.

This clonotype showed up many times. V usage is TRBV20-1 and J usage is TRBJ1-5; 10 bases fit TRBD1. J was trimmed by 6 bases and V by 2 bases; bases with no gene match: 7. Germline loops: CDR1 DFQATT, CDR2 SNEGSKA (reference sequence). This CDR3 has 15 residues. The CDR3 reads CSARTGTGVSQPQHF. The CDR3 coding sequence is TGCAGTGCTAGAACCGGGACAGGGGTGAGTCAGCCCCAGCATTTT.

This clonotype was detected many times. Compared with germline, one end of the junction differs, possibly owing to a read error. J is TRBJ2-7 and V is TRBV6-2 or TRBV6-3; D ambiguous. Germline CDR1 reads MNHEY; CDR2 reads SVGEGT. This CDR3 is 11 amino acids long. The CDR3 region has the DNA TGTGCCAGAGTATCTACCGAGGCCCTTCTTTTC. Its translation is CARVSTEALLF.

This clonotype was counted only a few times. The V call is TRBV6-1, the J call TRBJ2-5; D gene unclear. The CDR3 length is 16 residues. V was trimmed by 6 bases and J by 7 bases, leaving 24 bases between them. Germline V gene sequence: CDR1 MNHNS, CDR2 SASEGT. The CDR3 loop is CASSSRKANPLGTQYF. DNA for the CDR3: TGTGCCAGCAGCTCCAGGAAGGCTAATCCCCTAGGGACCCAGTACTTC.

The chain is built from TRBV4-3 and TRBJ2-5; the D call may be TRBD1 or TRBD2 (7 bases each). This CDR3 spans 18 amino acids. Germline CDR1 LGHNA, CDR2 YSLEER. With 1 base removed from V and 7 bases from J, the gap between germline ends came to 25 bases. Here the CDR3 reads CASSQAGTASARGGTQYF. The DNA for the CDR3 is TGCGCCAGCAGCCAAGCCGGGACAGCGAGTGCTCGCGGGGGGACCCAGTACTTC.

This clonotype was counted many times. The chain combines TRBV20-1 with TRBJ1-1; no clear D. CDR1 is DFQATT and CDR2 is SNEGSKA in the germline V gene (reference sequence). The CDR3 is 14 residues long. The V and J ends lost 1 base and 0 bases respectively, with 9 bases between them. As DNA, the CDR3 is TGCAGTGCTAGAGTCGGCGGCGTGAACACTGAAGCTTTCTTT. This sequence encodes CSARVGGVNTEAFF.

The chain uses TRBV9 and TRBJ2-2, with D tentatively TRBD1 (6 bases). The V gene's germline CDR1 is SGDLS and CDR2 YYNGEE. V was pared by 0 bases and J by 3 bases, with 6 bases between. The CDR3 consists of 14 residues. CDR3 in amino acids: CASSVAGDTGELFF. The CDR3 DNA follows: TGTGCCAGCAGCGTAGCAGGGGACACCGGGGAGCTGTTTTTT.

This clonotype was observed a handful of times. The CDR3: CASSGPGLEVTGELFF. The CDR3 DNA sequence: TGCGCCAGCAGCGGTCCGGGACTAGAGGTCACCGGGGAGCTGTTTTTT. This rearrangement joins TRBV5-1 to TRBJ2-2; 8 bases fit TRBD2. This CDR3 comprises 16 residues. V gave up 4 bases and J gave up 4 bases; unmatched junction bases: 9. Germline V gene data show CDR1 as SGHRS and CDR2 as YFSETQ.

The table lists this clonotype with a few counts. The chain uses TRBV5-1 and TRBJ1-5; D is perhaps TRBD1 (5 bases). Germline V CDR1 and CDR2: SGHRS, YFSETQ. The CDR3 covers 15 residues. With 7 bases removed from V and 6 bases from J, the gap between germline ends came to 20 bases. CDR3 region: CASSLGDPGSQPQHF. For the CDR3, the DNA is TGCGCCAGCTCCCTTGGGGACCCGGGGAGTCAGCCCCAGCATTTT.

In this sample, this clonotype turned up a few times. Its ends do not fully match the called genes, so a read error is possible. CDR3 protein: CCARIGYREPPGTQYF. The CDR3 DNA reads TGCTGTGCTAGGATCGGTTATCGGGAGCCTCCGGGTACGCAGTATTTT. This chain connects TRBV20-1 to TRBJ2-3; TRBD2 might be the D (6 bases). CDR1 is DFQATT, CDR2 SNEGSKA, per germline (reference sequence). The CDR3 has 16 amino acids.

The sample holds a few counts of this clonotype. The chain employs TRBV14 and TRBJ2-1; tentatively, D is TRBD2 (6 bases). This CDR3 is built from 14 residues. Germline values: CDR1 SGHDN, CDR2 FVKESK. Trimming took off 3 bases at V and 9 bases at J, with 15 bases between the two ends. The CDR3 DNA follows: TGTGCCAGCAGCCAGGACTACAGCCGAGGTGAGCAGTTCTTC. It encodes CASSQDYSRGEQFF.

This clonotype was found a few times. This chain connects TRBV29-1 to TRBJ2-4; 7 bases align to TRBD1. Germline CDR1 is SQVTM and CDR2 is ANQGSEA. V was clipped by 7 bases and J by 6 bases; unmatched bases: 3. The CDR3 is made up of 11 amino acids. CDR3 in amino acids: CSGNRGNIQYF. The CDR3 nucleotides are TGCAGCGGAAACAGGGGAAACATTCAGTACTTC.

This clonotype was seen ten or more times. The V gene is TRBV7-3, the J gene TRBJ2-1, with TRBD2 identical over 12 bases. Germline V gene data show CDR1 as SGHTA and CDR2 as FQGTGA. V shed 0 bases, J shed 7 bases, and the junction held 4 bases outside the gene matches. This CDR3 has 16 amino acids. The CDR3 protein is CASSLTGLAGNNEQFF. The DNA for the CDR3 is TGTGCCAGCAGCTTAACCGGACTAGCGGGGAATAATGAGCAGTTCTTC.

V and J are TRBV2 and TRBJ2-2; 7 bases are shared with TRBD1. The CDR3 runs 14 residues. With V trimmed by 7 bases and J by 5 bases, 7 bases remained unmatched. Germline V CDR1 and CDR2: SNHLY, FYNNEI. The CDR3 DNA sequence: TGTGCCAGCAAGTTACAGGGGTCGACCGGGGAGCTGTTTTTT. It encodes CASKLQGSTGELFF.

This clonotype was counted only a few times. The chain combines TRBV5-6 with TRBJ2-1; D remains unclear. Germline-derived CDR1 and CDR2 are SGHDT and YYEEEE. With 0 bases removed from V and 6 bases from J, the gap between germline ends came to 7 bases. This CDR3 comprises 13 residues. CDR3 loop: CASSLEIRNEQFF. For the CDR3, the DNA is TGTGCCAGCAGCTTGGAAATACGCAATGAGCAGTTCTTC. Variable domain in full (rest from reference TRBV5-6 and TRBJ2-1): DAGVTQSPTHLIKTRGQQVTLRCSPKSGHDTVSWYQQALGQGPQFIFQYYEEEERQRGNFPDRFSGHQFPNYSSELNVNALLLGDSALYLCASSLEIRNEQFFGPGTRLTVL.

This clonotype appeared a few times. The chain links TRBV7-8 to TRBJ2-7; 7 nucleotides agree with TRBD1. This CDR3 is 13 amino acids long. Germline assignment: CDR1 SGHVS and CDR2 FQNEAQ. V gave up 2 bases and J gave up 5 bases; unmatched junction bases: 3. CDR3: CASSLNRGNEQYF. The CDR3 coding sequence is TGTGCCAGCAGCTTAAACAGGGGTAACGAGCAGTACTTC.

In its sample, this clonotype was seen many times. The V call is TRBV6-1, the J call TRBJ2-7; the D gene is possibly TRBD1 (6 bases). Trimming shortened V by 5 bases and J by 2 bases, and 16 bases separated the two germline ends. The germline gives CDR1 MNHNS, CDR2 SASEGT. This CDR3 has 15 amino acids. The CDR3 coding sequence is TGTGCCAGCAGTCAATCCCGCAGGGGAACCTACGAGCAGTACTTC. This encodes CASSQSRRGTYEQYF.

This clonotype was seen ten or more times. This chain links TRBV7-6 with TRBJ2-1, with 7 bases that match TRBD1. Germline-derived CDR1 and CDR2 are SGHVS and FNYEAQ. V lost 3 bases and J lost 2; bases outside the gene matches: 10. This CDR3 contains 17 residues. The CDR3 spells CASSLKTGSGAYNEQFF. CDR3 DNA: TGTGCCAGCAGCTTGAAGACAGGGTCCGGGGCCTACAATGAGCAGTTCTTC.

The chain links TRBV12-3 or TRBV12-4 to TRBJ2-7, with TRBD1 matching over 7 bases. Trimming took 5 bases from V and 4 from J; bases not matched to a gene: 8. The CDR3 runs to 14 residues. CDR3 coding DNA: TGTGCCAGCAGTCAACCCATGACAGGGTACGAGCAGTACTTC. Translated, it gives CASSQPMTGYEQYF.

This chain connects TRBV7-2 to TRBJ2-1; TRBD2 aligns across 10 bases. The CDR3 is made up of 20 amino acids. Germline lookup yields CDR1 SGHTA and CDR2 FQGNSA. V lost 4 bases, J lost 8 bases, and 23 bases stayed unmatched. The CDR3 coding sequence is TGTGCCAGCAGCTCCTCCCCTTTACCCCCCACTAGCGGGATAGTTTATGAGCAGTTCTTC. Encoded protein: CASSSSPLPPTSGIVYEQFF.